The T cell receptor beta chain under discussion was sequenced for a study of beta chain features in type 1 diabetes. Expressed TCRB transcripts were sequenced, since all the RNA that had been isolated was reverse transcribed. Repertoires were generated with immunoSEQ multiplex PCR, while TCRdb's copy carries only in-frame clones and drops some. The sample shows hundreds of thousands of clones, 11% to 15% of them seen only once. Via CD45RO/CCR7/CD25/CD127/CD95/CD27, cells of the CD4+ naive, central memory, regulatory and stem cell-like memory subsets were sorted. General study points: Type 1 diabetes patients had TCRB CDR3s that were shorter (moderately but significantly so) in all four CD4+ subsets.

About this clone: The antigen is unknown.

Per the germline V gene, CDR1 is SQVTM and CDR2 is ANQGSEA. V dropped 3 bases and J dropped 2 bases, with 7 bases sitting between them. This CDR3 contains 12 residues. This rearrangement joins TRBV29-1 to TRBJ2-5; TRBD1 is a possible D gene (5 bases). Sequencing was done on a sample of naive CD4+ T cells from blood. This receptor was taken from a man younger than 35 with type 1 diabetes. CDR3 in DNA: TGCAGCGTTGATCGACAGCAAGAGACCCAGTACTTC. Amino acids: CSVDRQQETQYF.